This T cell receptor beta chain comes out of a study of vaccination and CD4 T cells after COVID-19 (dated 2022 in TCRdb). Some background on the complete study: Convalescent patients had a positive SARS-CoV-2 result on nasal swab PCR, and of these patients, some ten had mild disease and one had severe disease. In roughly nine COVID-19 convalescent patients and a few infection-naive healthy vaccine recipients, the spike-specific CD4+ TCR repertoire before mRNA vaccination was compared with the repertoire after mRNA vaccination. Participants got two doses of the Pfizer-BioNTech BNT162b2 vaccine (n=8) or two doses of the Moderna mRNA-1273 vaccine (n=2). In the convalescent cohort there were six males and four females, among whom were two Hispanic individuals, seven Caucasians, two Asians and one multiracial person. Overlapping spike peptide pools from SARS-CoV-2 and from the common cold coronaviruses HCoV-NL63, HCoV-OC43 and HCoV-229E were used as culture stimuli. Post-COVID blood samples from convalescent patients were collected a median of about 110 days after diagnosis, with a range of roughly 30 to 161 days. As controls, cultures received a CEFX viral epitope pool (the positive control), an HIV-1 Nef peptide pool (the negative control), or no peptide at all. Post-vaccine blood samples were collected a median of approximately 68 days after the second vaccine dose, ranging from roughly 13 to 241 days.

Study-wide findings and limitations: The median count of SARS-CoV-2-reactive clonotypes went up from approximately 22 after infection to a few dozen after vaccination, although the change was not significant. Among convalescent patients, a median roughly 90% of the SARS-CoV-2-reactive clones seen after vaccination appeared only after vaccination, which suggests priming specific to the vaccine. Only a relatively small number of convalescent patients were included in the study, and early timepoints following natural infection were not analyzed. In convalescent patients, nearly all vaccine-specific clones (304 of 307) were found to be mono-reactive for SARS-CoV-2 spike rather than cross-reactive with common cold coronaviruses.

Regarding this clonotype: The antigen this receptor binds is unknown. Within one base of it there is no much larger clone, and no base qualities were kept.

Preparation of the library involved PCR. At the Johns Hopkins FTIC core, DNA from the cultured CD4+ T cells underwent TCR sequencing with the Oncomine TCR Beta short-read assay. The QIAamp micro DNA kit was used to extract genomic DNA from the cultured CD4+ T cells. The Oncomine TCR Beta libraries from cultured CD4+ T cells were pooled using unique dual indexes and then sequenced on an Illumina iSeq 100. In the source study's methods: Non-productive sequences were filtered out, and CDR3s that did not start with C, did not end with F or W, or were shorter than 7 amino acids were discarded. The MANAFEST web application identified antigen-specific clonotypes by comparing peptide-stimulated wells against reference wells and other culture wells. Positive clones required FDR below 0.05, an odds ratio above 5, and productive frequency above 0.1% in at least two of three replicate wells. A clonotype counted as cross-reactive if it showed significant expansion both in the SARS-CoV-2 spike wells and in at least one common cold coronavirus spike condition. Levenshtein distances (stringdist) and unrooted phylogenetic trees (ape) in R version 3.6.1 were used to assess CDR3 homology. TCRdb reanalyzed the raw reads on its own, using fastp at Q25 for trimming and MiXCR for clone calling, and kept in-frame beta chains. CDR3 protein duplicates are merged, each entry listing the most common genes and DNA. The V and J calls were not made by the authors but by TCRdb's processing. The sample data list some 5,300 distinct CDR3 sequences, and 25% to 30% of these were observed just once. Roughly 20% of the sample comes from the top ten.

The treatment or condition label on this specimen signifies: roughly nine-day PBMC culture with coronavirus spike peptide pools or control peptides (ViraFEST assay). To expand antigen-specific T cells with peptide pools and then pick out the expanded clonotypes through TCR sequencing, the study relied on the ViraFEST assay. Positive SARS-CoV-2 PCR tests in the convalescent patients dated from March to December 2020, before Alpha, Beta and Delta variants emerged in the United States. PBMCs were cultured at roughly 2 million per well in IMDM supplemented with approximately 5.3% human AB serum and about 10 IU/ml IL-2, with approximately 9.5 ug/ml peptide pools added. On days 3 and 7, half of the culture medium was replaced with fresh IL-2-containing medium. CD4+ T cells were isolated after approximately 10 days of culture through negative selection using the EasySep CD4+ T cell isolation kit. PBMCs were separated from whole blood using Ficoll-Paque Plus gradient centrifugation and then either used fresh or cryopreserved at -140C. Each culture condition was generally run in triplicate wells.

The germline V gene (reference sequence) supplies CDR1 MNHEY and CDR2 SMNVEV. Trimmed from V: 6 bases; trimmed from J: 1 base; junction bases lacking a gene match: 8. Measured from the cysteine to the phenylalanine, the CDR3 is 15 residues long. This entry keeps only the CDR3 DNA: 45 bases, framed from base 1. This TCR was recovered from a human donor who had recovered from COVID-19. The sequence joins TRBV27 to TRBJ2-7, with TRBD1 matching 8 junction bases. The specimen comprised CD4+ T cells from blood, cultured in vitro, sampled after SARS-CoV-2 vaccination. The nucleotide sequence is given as TGTGCCAGCAGATTAACGACAGGGGCTTCCTACGAGCAGTACTTC. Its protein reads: CASRLTTGASYEQYF.